This T cell receptor (beta chain) is drawn from a study of blood T cell repertoires in COVID-19. At the level of the study: Whether acute or convalescent, the COVID-19 samples came from the United States, Italy and Spain. PBMCs, B-cell-depleted T cells, or T cells were the source of the cDNA or gDNA that made up the material.

Per the original methods: By means of reference gene primer amplification, nucleated cell counts were estimated. Libraries were prepared by immunoSEQ multiplex PCR; TCRdb keeps only in-frame clonotypes and omits some of them. V and J calls and clone size come straight from that table; D and trimming were deduced from the DNA. Here the sample spans about 35,000 clones, roughly four fifths being singletons. The sequence derives from a man aged 80 or over with active or convalescent COVID-19. Sample: peripheral blood.

The chain's CDR3 is CASSLTGRDTEAFF. In DNA, the CDR3 is TGCGCCAGCAGCCTCACAGGGAGGGACACTGAAGCTTTCTTT. The chain links TRBV5-1 to TRBJ1-1; maybe TRBD1 (6 bases). There are 14 residues in the CDR3. V was trimmed by 4 bases and J by 3 bases, leaving 13 bases between them. Germline V gives CDR1 SGHRS, CDR2 YFSETQ.